Each of the 14 T cell receptor beta chains below was sequenced from the same sample in a study of shared clonotypes between healthy human individuals. Clones were sequenced by immunoSEQ multiplex PCR, and TCRdb holds only the in-frame ones, with some missing. The sample records millions of clones, roughly 94% being singletons. Selected positively for CCR7 and CD45RO-negative, naive CD8 cells excluded terminally differentiated effector memory CD45RA+ cells. The sequenced sample was naive CD8+ T cells sorted from blood. These receptors were obtained from a man younger than 35 in good health.

Turning to this clone: Additional DNA sequences in this sample encode the identical CDR3. V usage is TRBV7-9 and J usage is TRBJ1-1; 10 positions agree with TRBD1. After removal of 1 base from V and 5 bases from J, the junction contained 4 bases not matched to a gene. CDR3 size: 15 residues. Germline CDR1 reads SEHNR; CDR2 reads FQNEAQ (reference sequence). The chain's CDR3 is CASSLGQGAGTEAFF. CDR3 nucleotides: TGTGCCAGCAGCTTAGGACAGGGGGCAGGTACTGAAGCTTTCTTT.

J is TRBJ2-2 and V is TRBV9; D is unresolved. CDR1 and CDR2 from the germline V gene are SGDLS and YYNGEE. Trimming stripped 4 bases from V and 0 bases from J, with 4 bases between. The CDR3 is 13 amino acids. The CDR3 here is CASSSPNTGELFF. CDR3 nucleotides: TGTGCCAGCAGCTCCCCGAACACCGGGGAGCTGTTTTTT. Full variable domain (remainder filled in from reference TRBV9 and TRBJ2-2): DSGVTQTPKHLITATGQRVTLRCSPRSGDLSVYWYQQSLDQGLQFLIQYYNGEERAKGNILERFSAQQFPDLHSELNLSSLELGDSALYFCASSSPNTGELFFGEGSRLTVL.

The chain uses TRBV7-9 and TRBJ2-5; D is perhaps TRBD2 (6 bases). This CDR3 contains 14 residues. Trimming stripped 5 bases from V and 0 bases from J, with 10 bases between. Germline-derived CDR1 and CDR2 are SEHNR and FQNEAQ (reference sequence). CDR3 residues: CASSPRLDQETQYF. The CDR3 DNA reads as TGTGCCAGCAGCCCCAGACTAGACCAAGAGACCCAGTACTTC.

Points on this clone: The same CDR3 is also encoded by other DNA sequences in this sample. The chain couples TRBV9 to TRBJ2-1; 7 bases map to TRBD2. V was pared by 0 bases and J by 2 bases, with 2 bases of the junction left unmatched. Germline V gives CDR1 SGDLS, CDR2 YYNGEE. The CDR3 sequence is 15 residues long. CDR3 sequence (DNA): TGTGCCAGCAGCGTAGAGAGCGGGGCCTACAATGAGCAGTTCTTC. This gives the protein CASSVESGAYNEQFF. Full variable domain (outside the CDR3, taken from reference TRBV9 and TRBJ2-1): DSGVTQTPKHLITATGQRVTLRCSPRSGDLSVYWYQQSLDQGLQFLIQYYNGEERAKGNILERFSAQQFPDLHSELNLSSLELGDSALYFCASSVESGAYNEQFFGPGTRLTVL.

This clone was counted a few times. The V and J genes are TRBV7-9 and TRBJ2-7; the D call may be TRBD1 or TRBD2 (5 bases each). The V end was cut by 1 base, the J end by 3 bases, with 10 bases between. CDR1 and CDR2 from the germline V gene are SEHNR and FQNEAQ (reference sequence). The CDR3 spans 14 residues. CDR3 nucleotides: TGTGCCAGCAGCTTAGAGGGACGGATCTACGAGCAGTACTTC. Encoded protein: CASSLEGRIYEQYF.

This chain uses TRBV5-1 with TRBJ1-6; 10 nucleotides line up with TRBD1. The CDR3 is 24 amino acids. The V segment lost 0 bases and the J segment 10 bases; nucleotides outside the gene matches: 31. Germline assignment: CDR1 SGHRS and CDR2 YFSETQ. The CDR3 sequence is CASSLAGTGDNQILIWVWRSPLHF. In nucleotides, the CDR3 is TGCGCCAGCAGCTTGGCCGGGACAGGGGATAACCAGATTCTCATTTGGGTTTGGAGATCACCCCTCCACTTT. Full variable domain (remainder filled in from reference TRBV5-1 and TRBJ1-6): KAGVTQTPRYLIKTRGQQVTLSCSPISGHRSVSWYQQTPGQGLQFLFEYFSETQRNKGNFPGRFSGRQFSNSRSEMNVSTLELGDSALYLCASSLAGTGDNQILIWVWRSPLHFGNGTRLTVT.

This chain uses TRBV23-1 with TRBJ2-7; a possible D gene is TRBD2 (6 bases). TRBV23-1 is an ORF; its function is uncertain. CDR3 length: 15 amino acids. V was pared by 3 bases and J by 8 bases, with 20 bases between. As DNA, the CDR3 is TGCGCCAGCAGTCACCAGTCGTCGGGGGTTGGGAAGCAGTACTTC. Translating it yields CASSHQSSGVGKQYF.

The chain recombines TRBV27 with TRBJ2-3; 9 bases fit TRBD1. The V gene end was trimmed by 5 bases and the J gene end by 5 bases; junction bases not matched to a gene: 11. The V gene's germline CDR1 is MNHEY and CDR2 SMNVEV (reference sequence). This CDR3 is 16 amino acids long. In nucleotides, the CDR3 is TGTGCCAGCAGTGCCGAACAGGGGGCCAAAGGAGATACGCAGTATTTT. Translation gives CASSAEQGAKGDTQYF.

The genes are TRBV11-2 and TRBJ2-7; tentatively, D is TRBD1 or TRBD2 (5 bases each). Trimming removed 5 bases from V and 5 bases from J, with 22 bases in between. The CDR3 sequence is 16 residues long. CDR1 SGHAT and CDR2 FQNNGV come from the germline V gene. The DNA of the CDR3 is TGTGCCAGCAGCCCCCTAATGGGCAGGGACCCTAACGAGCAGTACTTC. Translation: CASSPLMGRDPNEQYF.

V and J are TRBV6-5 and TRBJ1-1; no definite D call. Per the germline V gene, CDR1 is MNHEY and CDR2 is SVGAGI. The CDR3 is 16 residues long. The V end was cut by 0 bases, the J end by 0 bases, with 11 bases between. The CDR3, as DNA: TGTGCCAGCAGTTACTCTTCGAGTAAAGTGAACACTGAAGCTTTCTTT. It yields the protein CASSYSSSKVNTEAFF.

V usage is TRBV9 and J usage is TRBJ1-4; 7 nucleotides line up with TRBD1. Germline trimming cut 4 bases from V and 2 bases from J; bases unmatched to any gene: 5. The germline V gene encodes CDR1 SGDLS and CDR2 YYNGEE. The CDR3 loop spans 15 amino acids. The DNA for the CDR3 is TGTGCCAGCAGCAATCAGGGGGGGACTAATGAAAAACTGTTTTTT. Translating it yields CASSNQGGTNEKLFF.

This rearrangement joins TRBV5-4 to TRBJ2-7; possibly TRBD1 or TRBD2 for D (5 bases each). This CDR3 region has 14 residues. V lost 5 bases, J lost 2 bases, and 14 bases lay in between. Germline V CDR1 and CDR2: SGHNT, YYREEE (reference sequence). For the CDR3, the DNA is TGTGCCAGCAGTGCCGGGACGGGGACCTACGAGCAGTACTTC. The encoded protein is CASSAGTGTYEQYF.

In DNA, the CDR3 is TGTGCCATCAGAGGGACTCCCGGGTACGAGCAGTACTTC. As protein: CAIRGTPGYEQYF. J is TRBJ2-7 and V is TRBV10-3; a possible D gene is TRBD2 (6 bases). The length of the CDR3 is 13 residues. With 6 bases removed from V and 4 bases from J, the gap between germline ends came to 13 bases. Per germline, CDR1 ENHRY and CDR2 SYGVKD.

V is TRBV2 and J is TRBJ2-7; D gene ambiguous. The germline V gene has CDR1 SNHLY and CDR2 FYNNEI. The CDR3 contains 13 residues. With 1 base removed from V and 7 bases from J, the gap between germline ends came to 11 bases. The DNA for the CDR3 is TGTGCCAGCAGTGAAGTGCGAGTATGGGAGCAGTACTTC. This gives the protein CASSEVRVWEQYF.